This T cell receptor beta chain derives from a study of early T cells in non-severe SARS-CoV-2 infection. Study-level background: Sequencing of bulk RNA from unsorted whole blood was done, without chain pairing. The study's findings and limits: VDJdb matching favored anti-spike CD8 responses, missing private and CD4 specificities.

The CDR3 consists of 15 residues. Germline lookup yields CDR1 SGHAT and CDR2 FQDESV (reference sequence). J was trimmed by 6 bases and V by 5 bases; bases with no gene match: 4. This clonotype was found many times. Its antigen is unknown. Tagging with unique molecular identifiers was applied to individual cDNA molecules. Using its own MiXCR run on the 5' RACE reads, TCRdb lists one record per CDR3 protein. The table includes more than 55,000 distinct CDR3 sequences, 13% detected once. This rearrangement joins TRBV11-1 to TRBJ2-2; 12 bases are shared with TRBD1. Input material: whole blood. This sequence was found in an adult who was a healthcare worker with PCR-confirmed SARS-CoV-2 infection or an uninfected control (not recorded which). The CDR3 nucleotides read TGTGCCAGCAGCCTCAGGGACAGGGGGCCCGGGGAGCTGTTTTTT. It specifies CASSLRDRGPGELFF.